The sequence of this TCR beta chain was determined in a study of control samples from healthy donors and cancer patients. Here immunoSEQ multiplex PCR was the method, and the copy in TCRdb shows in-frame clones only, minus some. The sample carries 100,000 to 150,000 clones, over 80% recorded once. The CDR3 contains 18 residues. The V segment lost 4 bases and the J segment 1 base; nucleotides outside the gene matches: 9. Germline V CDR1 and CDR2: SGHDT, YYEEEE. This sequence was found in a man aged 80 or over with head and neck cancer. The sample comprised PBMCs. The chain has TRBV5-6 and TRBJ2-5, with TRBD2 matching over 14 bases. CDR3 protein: CASSAGLAGDYVQETQYF. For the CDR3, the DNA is TGTGCCAGCAGCGCGGGACTAGCGGGAGATTACGTCCAAGAGACCCAGTACTTC.